Listed below are T cell receptor beta chains from one sample, sequenced in a study of shared clonotypes between healthy human individuals. The data were produced by immunoSEQ multiplex PCR, yet TCRdb's version contains in-frame clones alone and is incomplete. The repertoire includes 850,000 to 1,100,000 clones, approximately 75% of them detected once, and 0.89% sits in the top ten. The sample taken for sequencing was memory CD4+ T cells from PBMCs. Receptors originate from a young man in good health. Some clones in this sample may be carry-over from other donors' samples. CDR3s include the opening cysteine and the closing phenylalanine or tryptophan. The D gene is left open where the match is weak.

j_gene	d_gene	v_gene	CDR3aa
TRBJ1-2	-	TRBV5-4	CASSLGLPPRGYTF
TRBJ1-5	-	TRBV11-2	CASSLDWGSNQPQHF
TRBJ2-7	-	TRBV11-2	CASSLNPGAFYEQYF
TRBJ2-7	TRBD1	TRBV28	CATQPGQGTSYEQYF
TRBJ2-7	TRBD1	TRBV5-8	CASSLGAGGLYEQYF
TRBJ1-1	-	TRBV5-1	CASSWDPNTEAFF
TRBJ2-3	-	TRBV11-2	CASSPSLGVLASTDTQYF
TRBJ2-2	-	TRBV30	CAWSRGGWATGELFF
TRBJ2-1	TRBD2	TRBV2	CASKRGGPGNEQFF
TRBJ1-6	-	TRBV6-6	CASSFDLNSPLHF
TRBJ2-3	TRBD1	TRBV6-5	CASSSTGANTDTQYF
TRBJ2-5	-	TRBV5-1	CASSFTQGDGKETQYF
TRBJ2-7	-	TRBV5-4	CASSLAGLMGYEQYF
TRBJ2-3	TRBD1	TRBV27	CASSLFGTGTPYSTDTQYF
TRBJ2-2	-	TRBV28	CASSSPYWQGNTGELFF
TRBJ1-1	TRBD1	TRBV9	CASSPSDRGTEAFF
TRBJ2-7	TRBD2	TRBV7-8	CASSFSLGLAGGGGYEQYF
TRBJ2-5	-	TRBV20-1	CSATRGVAQYF
TRBJ2-3	TRBD2	TRBV7-8	CASSLEVPAGLIELADTQYF
TRBJ2-2	-	TRBV9	CASSVEPKSTGELFF
TRBJ2-1	-	TRBV5-1	CASSLVGDEQFF
TRBJ2-7	TRBD1	TRBV7-9	CASSLDPGQGFDEQYF
TRBJ1-6	TRBD1	TRBV30	CAWRVPSGGHNSPLHF
TRBJ1-2	-	TRBV5-5	CASSLVREGGGYTF
TRBJ2-3	-	TRBV7-9	CASSLDLGWDTQYF
TRBJ2-1	-	TRBV29-1	CSVPLAATYNEQFF
TRBJ2-1	-	TRBV9	CASSAIPPNEQFF
TRBJ2-7	TRBD1	TRBV6-5	CASSNTGDPYEQYF
TRBJ2-7	-	TRBV5-4	CASSLFGGSEQYF
TRBJ2-7	-	TRBV28	CASSERPISYEQYF
TRBJ2-7	-	TRBV5-6	CASSRRQFSYEQYF
TRBJ2-7	-	TRBV10-1	CASTLPYEQYF
TRBJ2-1	-	TRBV19	CASSKTKGSTYNEQFF
TRBJ2-3	-	TRBV7-3	CASSSSSADTQYF
TRBJ2-6	-	TRBV11-2	CASSAYEISGANVLTF
TRBJ1-6	TRBD1	TRBV6-1	CASSELVTGDSPLHF
TRBJ2-1	-	TRBV9	CASSPRGPSYNEQFF
TRBJ2-7	-	TRBV6-1	CASSETPSYEQYF
TRBJ2-1	-	TRBV2	CASAGTPSYNEQFF
TRBJ2-1	-	TRBV27	CASSPWSYNEQFF
TRBJ2-3	TRBD2	TRBV7-6	CASSLARLAGADTQYF
TRBJ2-3	TRBD2	TRBV6-1	CASSEVHFGLAGGVPQYF
TRBJ2-3	-	TRBV6-5	CASRPGSADTQYF
TRBJ1-2	-	TRBV6-6	CASSAGTGLSNYGYTF
TRBJ2-7	TRBD1	TRBV28	CASSLWGDRDNEQYF
TRBJ2-7	TRBD2	TRBV28	CASSSGRDYEQYF
TRBJ2-7	TRBD1	TRBV19	CASRGQGAYEQYF
TRBJ1-2	-	TRBV9	CASSDARDGGYTF
TRBJ1-1	TRBD1	TRBV5-1	CASSGQGASTEAFF
TRBJ1-2	-	TRBV11-2	CASRRQSRQAIYGYTF
TRBJ1-1	-	TRBV2	CASSAQFNTEAFF
TRBJ2-5	-	TRBV6-1	CASSEWGGRQETQYF